The rows below give T cell receptor beta chains drawn from one sample of a study of shared clonotypes between healthy human individuals. Sequencing was performed with immunoSEQ multiplex PCR; in TCRdb, only in-frame clones are kept and a portion is missing. The sample has about 600,000 clones, about 80% seen once. The sample taken for sequencing was PBMCs. These receptors were collected from a middle-aged woman in good health. Some clones in this sample may be carry-over from other donors' samples. Each CDR3 is given with its conserved first and last residue. The D gene is left open where the match is weak. The size field is filled for only some rows; it gives once, few, many or a size class.

>.|TRBV7-6|TRBJ2-7|.
TGTGCCAGCAGCTTAGTCCGGGGTTACGAGCAGTACTTC
CASSLVRGYEQYF
>.|TRBV5-4|TRBJ1-3|many
TGTGCCAGCAGCACTGGGACCTCCCGTTCTGGAAACACCATATATTTT
CASSTGTSRSGNTIYF
>TRBD1|TRBV7-9|TRBJ2-5|.
TGTGCCAGCAGCTTAACAGGGGGCCCAGAGACCCAGTACTTC
CASSLTGGPETQYF
>.|TRBV9|TRBJ2-2|.
TGTGCCAGCAGCTCACGCAGGGGGGACACCGGGGAGCTGTTTTTT
CASSSRRGDTGELFF
>TRBD1|TRBV5-5|TRBJ1-4|.
TGTGCCAGCAGCTTGGCCATGGCGGCAGGGGGATTGTTTTTT
CASSLAMAAGGLFF
>TRBD1|TRBV5-4|TRBJ2-7|.
TGTGCCAGCAGCTCCCGGACAGGGGGGTACGAGCAGTACTTC
CASSSRTGGYEQYF
>.|TRBV30|TRBJ2-2|.
TGTGCCTGGAATACTATGACCGGGGAGCTGTTTTTT
CAWNTMTGELFF
>TRBD2|TRBV2|TRBJ2-3|.
TGTGCCAGCAGGCCTCGGCGGGAGACAGATACGCAGTATTTT
CASRPRRETDTQYF
>.|TRBV9|TRBJ2-1|few
TGTGCCAGCAGCCCCCCCGGACCCCGGGCCTACAATGAGCAGTTCTTC
CASSPPGPRAYNEQFF
>.|TRBV10-1|TRBJ2-7|few
TGCGCCAGCAGTGAGATTAGGGGCCGTTCCGAGCAGTACTTC
CASSEIRGRSEQYF
>.|TRBV5-1|TRBJ2-7|.
TGCGCCAGCAGCTTGGTTCCGGGACGGGGCGACTACGAGCAGTACTTC
CASSLVPGRGDYEQYF
>TRBD1|TRBV5-8|TRBJ2-3|.
TGTGCCAGCAGCCTGAGGGACAGAGGGAGCACAGATACGCAGTATTTT
CASSLRDRGSTDTQYF
>.|TRBV19|TRBJ1-2|.
TGTGCCAGTAGTATAGGCCAAGGGACGAATGGCTACACCTTC
CASSIGQGTNGYTF
>.|TRBV21-1|TRBJ2-1|.
TGTGCCAGCAAAGGGACTAGCGGGAGGCCGTCTGCGTACAATGAGCAGTTCTTC
CASKGTSGRPSAYNEQFF
>.|TRBV15|TRBJ1-4|.
TGTGCCACCAGCAGATGGGCCGGGCCTCTGTTTTTT
CATSRWAGPLFF
>.|TRBV29-1|TRBJ2-1|.
TGCAGCGTTGAAGATCGGGTGGCAGCCAACAATGAGCAGTTCTTC
CSVEDRVAANNEQFF
>TRBD1|TRBV28|TRBJ1-2|.
TGTGCCAGCACCACGGGACAGCCGACTAACTATGGCTACACCTTC
CASTTGQPTNYGYTF
>.|TRBV27|TRBJ1-2|.
TGTGCCAGCAGTGGGCCTGTCATCGGCTACACCTTC
CASSGPVIGYTF
>.|TRBV10-3|TRBJ1-1|.
TGTGCCATCAGTGAAGCCCGGAACACTGAAGCTTTCTTT
CAISEARNTEAFF
>TRBD2|TRBV18|TRBJ2-3|once
TGTGCCAGCTCACCCGGACTAGCGGGAGGGACAGATACGCAGTATTTT
CASSPGLAGGTDTQYF
>.|TRBV10-3|TRBJ1-2|few
TGTGCCATCAGTGACGGAGCGCTGCTTCGAGTTAACTATGGCTACACCTTC
CAISDGALLRVNYGYTF
>.|TRBV19|TRBJ2-5|.
TGTGCCAGTAGTATCGGTGGGAATGGAGAGACCCAGTACTTC
CASSIGGNGETQYF
>TRBD1|TRBV29-1|TRBJ2-1|.
TGCAGCGTCGGATACGCGACAGGGGGCGCCTACAATGAGCAGTTCTTC
CSVGYATGGAYNEQFF
>TRBD1|TRBV14|TRBJ2-7|.
TGTGCCAGCAGCCCGAGGACAGGGACGCTTTCTGGGTACGAGCAGTACTTC
CASSPRTGTLSGYEQYF
>.|TRBV11-2|TRBJ2-7|.
TGTGCCAGCAGCTTAGGTAGAGGGACGGCCGATTACGAGCAGTACTTC
CASSLGRGTADYEQYF
>.|TRBV19|TRBJ1-2|.
TGTGCCAGTAGGCCCGGGACGGCGGGTGGCTACACCTTC
CASRPGTAGGYTF
>.|TRBV7-2|TRBJ1-2|few
TGTGCCAGCAGCCCGTACCAGGGGTTCAGAGGCTACACCTTC
CASSPYQGFRGYTF
>.|TRBV28|TRBJ1-5|.
TGTGCCATCCAAATAGAAAGCAATCAGCCCCAGCATTTT
CAIQIESNQPQHF
>.|TRBV11-3|TRBJ2-7|.
TGTGCCAGCAGCCCCGGACAGTACTACGAGCAGTACTTC
CASSPGQYYEQYF
>.|TRBV30|TRBJ2-7|.
TGTGCCTGGAGTGTCCCTGAGGGTCACGAGCAGTACTTC
CAWSVPEGHEQYF
>TRBD1|TRBV7-2|TRBJ2-5|.
TGTGCCAGCAGCTTAGGGACAGGACACCAAGAGACCCAGTACTTC
CASSLGTGHQETQYF
>TRBD1|TRBV4-1|TRBJ1-1|.
TGCGCCAGCACCGACAGGGTTGGAACTGAAGCTTTCTTT
CASTDRVGTEAFF
>.|TRBV4-1|TRBJ1-4|.
TGCGCCAGCAGCCGAAAAACCAAACAGGACCCAAACGAAAAACTGTTTTTT
CASSRKTKQDPNEKLFF
>.|TRBV7-8|TRBJ1-3|.
TGTGCCAGCAGCTTGGACAGATTCTCTGGAAACACCATATATTTT
CASSLDRFSGNTIYF
>.|TRBV20-1|TRBJ2-7|.
TGCAGTGCTAGCCGCTACGAGCAGTACTTC
CSASRYEQYF
>.|TRBV25-1|TRBJ2-3|.
TGTGCCAGCAGTGAACGAGTCGGCGGGGGCGCCACAGATACGCAGTATTTT
CASSERVGGGATDTQYF
>TRBD1|TRBV19|TRBJ2-7|.
TGTGCCAGTAGTACCCGACAGGGGGCCATATACGAGCAGTACTTC
CASSTRQGAIYEQYF
>TRBD2|TRBV29-1|TRBJ2-3|.
TGCAGCGTAGCAGCGGGAGGGCCGAGTGAGGGAGATACGCAGTATTTT
CSVAAGGPSEGDTQYF
>TRBD1|TRBV9|TRBJ1-1|.
TGTGCCAGCAGCGTTGGGACAGCCACTGAAGCTTTCTTT
CASSVGTATEAFF
>TRBD2|TRBV14|TRBJ2-1|.
TGTGCCAGCAGTTGGCTAGCGGGAGGGGGCAATGAGCAGTTCTTC
CASSWLAGGGNEQFF
>.|TRBV25-1|TRBJ2-5|.
TGTGCCAGCAGGTCGGACCAAGAGACCCAGTACTTC
CASRSDQETQYF
>TRBD2|TRBV19|TRBJ2-7|.
TGTGCCAGTAAAGATAGGACGGGAGGGCCGGGGGAGCAGTACTTC
CASKDRTGGPGEQYF
>.|TRBV28|TRBJ2-7|.
TGTGCCAGCAGCCCAAACTGGGACGAGCAGTACTTC
CASSPNWDEQYF
>.|TRBV4-3|TRBJ2-7|.
TGCGCCAGCAGCCAAGATAGACAGGACTCCTACGAGCAGTACTTC
CASSQDRQDSYEQYF
>.|TRBV18|TRBJ2-3|.
TGTGCCAGCTCACCACTTAAACCCGCAGGGCGGCCAGATACGCAGTATTTT
CASSPLKPAGRPDTQYF
>.|TRBV6-5|TRBJ2-7|.
TGTGCCAGCAGTGGTTCGGGAACCAATTACGAGCAGTACTTC
CASSGSGTNYEQYF
>TRBD1|TRBV19|TRBJ2-7|.
TGTGCCAGTAGTATCTTGGGACAGACAACCTACGAGCAGTACTTC
CASSILGQTTYEQYF
>.|TRBV7-2|TRBJ2-7|.
TGTGCCAGCAGCTTAGGGGTGGGAGCGGATGGGCCCTACGAGCAGTACTTC
CASSLGVGADGPYEQYF